These 28 T cell receptor beta chains originate from one sample sequenced in a study of blood T cell repertoires in COVID-19. This table comes from immunoSEQ multiplex PCR, and its TCRdb copy is limited to in-frame clones, with some not included. Among under 200,000 clones listed, 84% were seen once. The sequenced material came from PBMCs or T cells enriched from blood (not recorded which). These receptor sequences come from a woman in her 30s who had been exposed to COVID-19.

In this sample, this clone turned up a few times. The chain is built from TRBV3-1 (or the pseudogene TRBV3-2) and TRBJ1-6; 9 bases agree with TRBD1. CDR1 is LGHDT, CDR2 YNNKEL, per germline (reference sequence). J was trimmed by 2 bases and V by 1 base; bases with no gene match: 15. The CDR3 contains 21 residues. The CDR3 nucleotides are TGTGCCAGCAGCCAAGGGCGGACAGGGGTGAATTCGGGCCCCTATAATTCACCCCTCCACTTT. It translates to CASSQGRTGVNSGPYNSPLHF.

V is TRBV12-5 and J is TRBJ2-3, with D hard to call. CDR3 length equals 15 residues. The V end lost 3 bases, the J end lost 4 bases, and 14 bases lay between the germline ends. Germline loops: CDR1 LGHNT, CDR2 FRNRAP. The chain's CDR3 is CASGFKPSRSDTQYF. The CDR3 DNA reads TGTGCTAGTGGTTTTAAGCCGTCGAGGTCAGATACGCAGTATTTT.

This chain links TRBV7-6 with TRBJ2-1, with 12 nucleotides matching TRBD2. With 3 bases clipped from V and 8 bases from J, the junction kept 8 bases outside the gene matches. This CDR3 contains 16 residues. Germline-derived CDR1 and CDR2 are SGHVS and FNYEAQ. CDR3: CASSFSRTSGEDEQFF. CDR3 coding DNA: TGTGCCAGCAGCTTCAGTCGGACTAGCGGGGAAGATGAGCAGTTCTTC.

The chain links TRBV6-6 to TRBJ1-2; 10 bases are a match to TRBD1. This CDR3 region has 15 residues. Germline V lookup: CDR1 MNHNY, CDR2 SVGAGI (reference sequence). The V and J ends lost 6 bases and 7 bases, in that order; junction bases with no gene match: 11. CDR3 protein: CASRTMTGGDGGYTF. The CDR3 nucleotides are TGTGCCAGCAGGACGATGACAGGGGGCGACGGTGGCTACACCTTC.

Comment on this clone: Other nucleotide sequences in the sample specify the same CDR3. This chain connects TRBV3-1 (or the pseudogene TRBV3-2) to TRBJ2-5, with TRBD2 identical over 7 bases. The V segment lost 1 base and the J segment 5 bases; nucleotides outside the gene matches: 1. Per the germline V gene, CDR1 is LGHDT and CDR2 is YNNKEL (reference sequence). The CDR3 length is 13 residues. The CDR3 DNA follows: TGTGCCAGCAGCCAAGTGGGGGGGGAGACCCAGTACTTC. Translating it yields CASSQVGGETQYF.

This chain joins TRBV20-1 and TRBJ2-5; D unresolved. The germline V gene has CDR1 DFQATT and CDR2 SNEGSKA (reference sequence). The CDR3 is 11 amino acids. Trimming left V 0 bases short and J 5 bases short, with 4 bases between. In nucleotides, the CDR3 is TGCAGTGCTAGAGACAGGGAGACCCAGTACTTC. It codes for CSARDRETQYF.

The J gene is TRBJ2-5, the V gene TRBV7-2; the D gene is possibly TRBD1 (6 bases). Deletions cut 1 base from V and 1 base from J, with 7 bases between. Germline V CDR1 and CDR2: SGHTA, FQGNSA. The CDR3 contains 14 residues. DNA for the CDR3: TGTGCCAGCAGCTTAGGGGGGCTCCAAGAGACCCAGTACTTC. This codes for CASSLGGLQETQYF.

The chain is built from TRBV5-1 and TRBJ2-7; 12 bases line up with TRBD2. The CDR3 length is 16 residues. The J segment lost 1 base and the V segment lost 4 bases, leaving 6 bases of the junction unmatched. In germline, CDR1 is SGHRS, CDR2 YFSETQ. CDR3 coding DNA: TGCGCCAGCAGCCCGCTAGCGGGGGGGCTTTCCTACGAGCAGTACTTC. It translates to CASSPLAGGLSYEQYF.

This sequence joins TRBV27 and TRBJ1-5, with TRBD1 as a possible D gene (6 bases). Trimming removed 0 bases from V and 6 bases from J, with 12 bases in between. Germline-derived CDR1 and CDR2 are MNHEY and SMNVEV (reference sequence). The CDR3 extends over 15 amino acids. CDR3 protein: CASSLSYRAGQPQHF. The CDR3 nucleotides are TGTGCCAGCAGTTTATCGTACAGGGCTGGTCAGCCCCAGCATTTT.

The chain has TRBV12-3 or TRBV12-4 and TRBJ1-1; D gene unclear. The V end lost 3 bases, the J end lost 4 bases, and 9 bases lay between the germline ends. The length of the CDR3 is 13 residues. The CDR3 loop is CASSFYLSTEAFF. The DNA for the CDR3 is TGTGCCAGCAGTTTTTACCTGAGCACTGAAGCTTTCTTT.

The V gene is TRBV7-2, the J gene TRBJ2-5; a possible D gene is TRBD2 (5 bases). From germline, CDR1 is SGHTA and CDR2 FQGNSA. The CDR3 is 13 amino acids. Trimming removed 4 bases at V and 5 bases at J, with 11 bases between. The CDR3 DNA sequence: TGTGCCAGCAGCTCGGGGTTTGGGGAGACCCAGTACTTC. Translating it yields CASSSGFGETQYF. Looking up the rest from reference TRBV7-2 and TRBJ2-5 gives the full variable domain: GAGVSQSPSNKVTEKGKDVELRCDPISGHTALYWYRQSLGQGLEFLIYFQGNSAPDKSGLPSDRFSAERTGGSVSTLTIQRTQQEDSAVYLCASSSGFGETQYFGPGTRLLVL.

The chain employs TRBV9 and TRBJ2-7; 7 bases agree with TRBD2. The CDR3 is 14 amino acids. V trimming: 0 bases; J trimming: 7 bases; junction bases outside the gene matches: 7. CDR1 and CDR2 from the germline V gene are SGDLS and YYNGEE. Here the CDR3 reads CASSVAPLASEQYF. CDR3 bases: TGTGCCAGCAGCGTAGCGCCACTAGCGAGTGAGCAGTACTTC.

The chain couples TRBV25-1 to TRBJ2-3, with D tentatively TRBD1 (5 bases). The CDR3 contains 15 residues. V lost 0 bases and J lost 6, with 13 bases in between. Germline V lookup: CDR1 MGHDK, CDR2 SYGVNS. In nucleotides, the CDR3 is TGTGCCAGCAGTGAATATGTTCCAGCAGGGGATACGCAGTATTTT. Its protein is CASSEYVPAGDTQYF.

The gene calls are TRBV9 and TRBJ2-2; no clear D gene. V lost 0 bases to trimming and J lost 4 bases, with 13 bases between them. The CDR3 runs 16 residues. The V gene's germline CDR1 is SGDLS and CDR2 YYNGEE. CDR3 sequence (DNA): TGTGCCAGCAGCGTAGGAATAGTAGAAGCCACCGGGGAGCTGTTTTTT. Translation gives CASSVGIVEATGELFF.

V gene TRBV9 combines with J gene TRBJ1-4; D remains ambiguous. This CDR3 has 15 amino acids. Germline V lookup: CDR1 SGDLS, CDR2 YYNGEE. The ends were cut back, 4 bases at V and 5 bases at J, with 15 bases in the middle. CDR3 nucleotides: TGTGCCAGCAGCCTCCTAGCCGAGGGAAATGAAAAACTGTTTTTT. It translates to CASSLLAEGNEKLFF.

The chain has TRBV11-2 and TRBJ1-1; possibly TRBD1 for D (6 bases). CDR1 and CDR2 from the germline V gene are SGHAT and FQNNGV. Between the trimmed V and J ends, which lost 3 bases and 1 base, there was a span of 21 bases. The CDR3 is made up of 18 amino acids. CDR3 bases: TGTGCCAGCAGCTTCCCCCTGGGCGGGGGCTTTAAGAACACTGAAGCTTTCTTT. Protein: CASSFPLGGGFKNTEAFF.

The chain uses TRBV4-3 and TRBJ2-7; tentative D call: TRBD2 (6 bases). CDR3 length: 15 residues. With 0 bases removed from V and 4 bases from J, the gap between germline ends came to 13 bases. Germline CDR1 is LGHNA and CDR2 is YSLEER. CDR3 protein: CASSQDVQGGYEQYF. CDR3 nucleotide sequence: TGCGCCAGCAGCCAAGACGTTCAGGGAGGTTACGAGCAGTACTTC.

This clone appeared a few times. The chain links TRBV19 to TRBJ2-5; D is perhaps TRBD1 (5 bases). The germline V and J ends were trimmed by 1 base and 5 bases, with 14 bases remaining between them. Germline V CDR1 and CDR2: LNHDA, SQIVND (reference sequence). The CDR3 spans 15 residues. CDR3 amino acids: CASSIGAVAGETQYF. The CDR3 DNA sequence: TGTGCCAGTAGTATAGGGGCAGTAGCAGGGGAGACCCAGTACTTC.

This clone was seen a few times. The chain couples TRBV7-9 to TRBJ2-7; 8 bases agree with TRBD1. Germline V CDR1 and CDR2: SEHNR, FQNEAQ (reference sequence). V lost 5 bases and J lost 3; bases outside the gene matches: 18. The CDR3 length is 18 residues. CDR3 protein: CASSALGQDKMGRYEQYF. CDR3 nucleotide sequence: TGTGCCAGCAGCGCTTTGGGACAGGACAAAATGGGCCGCTACGAGCAGTACTTC.

This CDR3 is CASSLGQGWIMNTEAFF. In DNA form, the CDR3 reads TGTGCCAGCAGCTTAGGACAGGGGTGGATTATGAACACTGAAGCTTTCTTT. The chain combines TRBV7-6 with TRBJ1-1; 8 positions agree with TRBD1. The CDR3 runs to 17 residues. After removal of 1 base from V and 0 bases from J, the junction contained 7 bases not matched to a gene. In germline, CDR1 is SGHVS, CDR2 FNYEAQ.

The genes are TRBV7-2 and TRBJ2-7, with TRBD2 identical over 15 bases. In germline, CDR1 is SGHTA, CDR2 FQGNSA. The CDR3 totals 16 residues. Unmatched junction bases numbered 10, after V lost 7 bases and J lost 6 bases. CDR3 in DNA: TGTGCCAGCACTGGGACTAGCGGGGGGTCCTGGTCCGAGCAGTACTTC. It yields the protein CASTGTSGGSWSEQYF.

The V gene is TRBV3-1 (or the pseudogene TRBV3-2), the J gene TRBJ2-5, with a possible D match to TRBD1 (5 bases). The germline V and J ends were trimmed by 3 bases and 5 bases, with 13 bases remaining between them. CDR3 length equals 14 residues. Germline V gene sequence: CDR1 LGHDT, CDR2 YNNKEL (reference sequence). The CDR3: CASSQTVFLETQYF. CDR3 DNA sequence: TGTGCCAGCAGCCAGACAGTCTTTTTGGAGACCCAGTACTTC.

This chain links TRBV16 with TRBJ1-2; the D gene is possibly TRBD1 (6 bases). Germline CDR1 KGHSY, CDR2 FQNENV. V dropped 1 base and J dropped 2 bases, with 8 bases sitting between them. CDR3 length equals 14 residues. The CDR3 protein is CASSQLTGNYGYTF. The DNA of the CDR3 is TGTGCCAGCAGCCAATTGACAGGCAACTATGGCTACACCTTC.

CDR3 nucleotides: TGTGCCAGCAGCTTATCGGGGAACCATAACTATGGCTACACCTTC. It encodes CASSLSGNHNYGYTF. The V gene is TRBV7-2, the J gene TRBJ1-2, with D uncertain. Germline CDR1 is SGHTA and CDR2 is FQGNSA. V lost 2 bases and J 1 base, leaving 11 bases between the germline ends. The CDR3 runs 15 residues. The full variable domain, rest sourced from reference TRBV7-2 and TRBJ1-2, is GAGVSQSPSNKVTEKGKDVELRCDPISGHTALYWYRQSLGQGLEFLIYFQGNSAPDKSGLPSDRFSAERTGGSVSTLTIQRTQQEDSAVYLCASSLSGNHNYGYTFGSGTRLTVV.

V usage is TRBV30 and J usage is TRBJ1-3; D remains ambiguous. There are 14 residues in the CDR3. Germline CDR1 and CDR2: GTSNPN and SVGIG (reference sequence). V dropped 5 bases and J dropped 4 bases, with 15 bases sitting between them. The CDR3 coding sequence is TGTGCCTGGTCGGGAGGGCATGAAGGAAACACCATATATTTT. Translated, it gives CAWSGGHEGNTIYF.

This clone appeared once. The gene calls are TRBV18 and TRBJ2-7; D remains unclear. The V end lost 3 bases, the J end lost 3 bases, and 12 bases lay between the germline ends. This CDR3 spans 14 amino acids. Looked up from germline, CDR1 is KGHSH and CDR2 is LQKENI. CDR3 amino acids: CASSPAALVYEQYF. Written as DNA, the CDR3 is TGTGCCAGCTCACCGGCGGCATTGGTCTACGAGCAGTACTTC.

V is TRBV29-1 and J is TRBJ1-2; perhaps TRBD1 as D (6 bases). The CDR3 runs to 12 residues. Germline V gene data show CDR1 as SQVTM and CDR2 as ANQGSEA. Trimming left V 7 bases short and J 5 bases short, with 14 bases between. CDR3 nucleotide sequence: TGCAGCGGAGTGACAGGAGAATATGGCTACACCTTC. Translation gives CSGVTGEYGYTF.

The chain carries TRBV5-4 and TRBJ1-2; 10 nucleotides match TRBD1. V lost 3 bases, J lost 3 bases, and 2 bases stayed unmatched. Germline lookup yields CDR1 SGHNT and CDR2 YYREEE (reference sequence). This CDR3 spans 14 amino acids. CDR3 sequence reads: CASSSGQGHYGYTF. CDR3 sequence (DNA): TGTGCCAGCAGCTCGGGACAGGGGCACTATGGCTACACCTTC.